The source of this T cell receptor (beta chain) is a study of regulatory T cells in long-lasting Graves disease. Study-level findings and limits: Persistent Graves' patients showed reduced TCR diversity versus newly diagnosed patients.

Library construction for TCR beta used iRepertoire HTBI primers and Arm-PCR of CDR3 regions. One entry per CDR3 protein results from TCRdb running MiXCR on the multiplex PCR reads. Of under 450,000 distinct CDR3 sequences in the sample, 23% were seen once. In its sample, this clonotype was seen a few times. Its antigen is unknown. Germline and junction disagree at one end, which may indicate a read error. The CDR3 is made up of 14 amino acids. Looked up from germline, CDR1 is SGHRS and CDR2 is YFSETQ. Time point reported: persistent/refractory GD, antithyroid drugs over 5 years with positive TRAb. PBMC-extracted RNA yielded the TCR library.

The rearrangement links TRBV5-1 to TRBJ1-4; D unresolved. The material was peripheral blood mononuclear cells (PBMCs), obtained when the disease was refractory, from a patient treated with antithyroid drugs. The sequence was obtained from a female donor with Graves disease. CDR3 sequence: CASSQTGGNERLFF. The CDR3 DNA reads TGCGCCAGCAGCCAGACGGGAGGAAATGAAAGACTGTTTTTT.